This T cell receptor beta chain emerged from a study of shared clonotypes between healthy human individuals. CDR3 length: 16 residues. V lost 4 bases, J lost 2 bases, and 9 bases stayed unmatched. Per the germline V gene, CDR1 is MGHRA and CDR2 is YSYEKL. A word on this clone: The antigen remains undetermined.

Points from the study as a whole: Generally, naive subsets came out with larger estimated richness than memory subsets.

Profiling relied on immunoSEQ multiplex PCR, and the TCRdb table lists in-frame clones only, not all of them. The sample contains roughly 1,000,000 clones, around 82% of which appear only once. The chain links TRBV4-1 to TRBJ2-7; TRBD2 aligns across 9 bases. The receptor was derived from a man aged 18 to 30 in good health. Some clones in this sample may be carry-over from other donors' samples. Source material: memory CD4+ T cells from PBMCs. Subset meaning: CD45RA-negative fraction. CDR3 region: CASSLRVAGVAYEQYF. The CDR3 region has the DNA TGCGCCAGCAGCCTCAGGGTAGCGGGAGTTGCCTACGAGCAGTACTTC.